The clone carrying this T cell receptor (beta chain) was counted at least ten times. The data were obtained in a study of blood T cell repertoires in COVID-19. Participants had their cohort set by participant-reported clinical history. Authors' methods: Reference gene primer amplification in the assay estimated nucleated cell counts. Produced via immunoSEQ multiplex PCR; TCRdb's table is partial and in-frame only. The D gene and trimming were derived from the DNA, and the V and J assignments and clone size from that table. Of approximately 170,000 clones listed, over 70% are singletons. The sequence was obtained from a woman between 45 and 60 years old in a cohort exposed to, infected with or recovered from COVID-19 (not recorded which). What was sequenced was PBMCs or T cells enriched from blood (not recorded which).

CDR3 coding DNA: TGTGCCAGCAGCTTGGCCATAGGACAGGGGGCTTCACCCCTCCACTTT. It translates to CASSLAIGQGASPLHF. The rearrangement uses TRBV5-4 and TRBJ1-6, with 11 bases matching TRBD1. Looked up from germline, CDR1 is SGHNT and CDR2 is YYREEE (reference sequence). The V and J ends lost 0 bases and 9 bases, in that order; junction bases with no gene match: 5. This CDR3 has 16 amino acids.